This T cell receptor beta chain appears in the sequencing data of a study of blood T cell repertoires in COVID-19. The repertoire was sequenced with immunoSEQ multiplex PCR; TCRdb's copy has only in-frame clones and lacks some. Of 150,000 or so clones in the sample, around 84% are singletons; the top ten hold under 6%. This CDR3 spans 17 amino acids. The germline CDR1 and CDR2 sequences are SGHKS and YYEKEE (reference sequence). The ends lost 3 bases at V and 9 bases at J; junction bases unmatched: 15. This clone was found a few times. Source material: peripheral blood. The source is a woman aged 50 to 60 with COVID-19, enrolled during active disease. The V and J genes are TRBV5-5 and TRBJ1-4, with TRBD1 identical over 9 bases. The CDR3 loop is CASSYGITGGAEKKLFF. The DNA for the CDR3 is TGTGCCAGCAGCTACGGGATCACAGGGGGCGCAGAAAAAAAACTGTTTTTT.